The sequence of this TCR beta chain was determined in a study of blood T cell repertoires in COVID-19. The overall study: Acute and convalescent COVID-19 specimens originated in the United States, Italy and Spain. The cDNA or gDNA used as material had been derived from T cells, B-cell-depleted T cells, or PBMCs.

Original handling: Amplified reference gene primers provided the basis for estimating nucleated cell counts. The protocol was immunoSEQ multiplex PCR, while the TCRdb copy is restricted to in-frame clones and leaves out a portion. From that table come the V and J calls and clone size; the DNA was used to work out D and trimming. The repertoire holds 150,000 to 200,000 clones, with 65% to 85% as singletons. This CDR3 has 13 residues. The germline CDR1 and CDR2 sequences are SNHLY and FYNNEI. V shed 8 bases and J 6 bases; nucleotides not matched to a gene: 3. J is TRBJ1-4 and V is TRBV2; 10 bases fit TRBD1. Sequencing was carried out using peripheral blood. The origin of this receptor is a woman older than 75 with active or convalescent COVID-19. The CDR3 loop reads CASGGQGYEKLFF. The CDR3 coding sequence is TGTGCCAGCGGGGGACAGGGGTATGAAAAACTGTTTTTT. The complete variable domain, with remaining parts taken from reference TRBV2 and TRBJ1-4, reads EPEVTQTPSHQVTQMGQEVILRCVPISNHLYFYWYRQILGQKVEFLVSFYNNEISEKSEIFDDQFSVERPDGSNFTLKIRSTKLEDSAMYFCASGGQGYEKLFFGSGTQLSVL.